This T cell receptor beta chain was documented in a study of cytomegalovirus exposure and HLA in healthy donors. Study findings and constraints: Some V segments could not be told apart, so they were left out, TRBV6-2 and TRBV6-3 among them. Versus the roughly 670-donor mean, an Asian-associated ancestry cluster reportedly showed fewer N-insertions in a later analysis.

A remark on this clone: Its specificity is not known.

After removal of 6 bases from V and 0 bases from J, the junction contained 16 bases not matched to a gene. Germline V gives CDR1 MDHEN, CDR2 SYDVKM. This CDR3 region has 18 residues. Both 60 Vbeta primers and 13 Jbeta primers went into the PCR. This table comes from immunoSEQ multiplex PCR, and its TCRdb copy is limited to in-frame clones, with some not included. The data contain fewer than 200,000 clones, over 70% of them singletons. Specimen: PBMCs. The rearrangement uses TRBV28 and TRBJ1-2; 7 nucleotides agree with TRBD1. This receptor was obtained from a woman aged 50 to 60 in good health and CMV-seronegative. The CDR3 nucleotides read TGTGCCAGCAGCCGAAACGCACAGGGGCGCCAAGCTAACTATGGCTACACCTTC. Protein sequence: CASSRNAQGRQANYGYTF.